These 29 T cell receptor beta chains were all obtained from the same sample, sequenced in a study of blood T cell repertoires in COVID-19. Some clones are missing from TCRdb's copy, which holds only in-frame ones; the method was immunoSEQ multiplex PCR. The table includes some 270,000 clones, 75% to 90% detected once. Sequenced material: PBMCs or T cells enriched from blood (not recorded which). All receptors come from a woman aged 40 to 50 who had recovered from COVID-19.

V usage is TRBV3-1 (or the pseudogene TRBV3-2) and J usage is TRBJ1-1; TRBD1 agrees at 8 bases. Germline V gives CDR1 LGHDT, CDR2 YNNKEL (reference sequence). CDR3 length: 14 amino acids. J lost 3 bases, V lost 2 bases, and 2 bases had no gene match. The CDR3 here is CASSQTGGDTEAFF. The DNA for the CDR3 is TGTGCCAGCAGCCAAACAGGGGGGGACACTGAAGCTTTCTTT.

This clone was counted a few times. The junction departs from the called germline gene at one end, perhaps through a read error. The genes are TRBV9 and TRBJ2-2, with 8 bases lining up with TRBD2. The CDR3 extends over 18 amino acids. Germline lookup yields CDR1 SGDLS and CDR2 YYNGEE. The chain's CDR3 is CASSRRVSGSVNPGELFF. The CDR3 bases are TGTGCCAGCAGCCGAAGGGTGAGCGGGAGTGTGAACCCCGGGGAGCTGTTTTTT.

V and J are TRBV10-1 and TRBJ1-3; D uncertain. CDR3 length: 13 amino acids. Trimming shortened V by 3 bases and J by 2 bases, and 5 bases separated the two germline ends. In germline, CDR1 is WNHNN, CDR2 SYGVQD (reference sequence). The CDR3 reads CASSETAGNTIYF. CDR3 nucleotide sequence: TGCGCCAGCAGTGAAACGGCTGGAAACACCATATATTTT.

The genes are TRBV10-2 and TRBJ1-1; D is unresolved. Germline V gives CDR1 WSHSY, CDR2 SAAADI. Trimming took 7 bases from V and 4 from J, leaving 13 bases between them. This CDR3 region has 13 residues. The CDR3 loop is CASKVGEATEAFF. The CDR3 DNA reads TGCGCCAGCAAAGTCGGTGAGGCCACTGAAGCTTTCTTT.

The chain uses TRBV2 and TRBJ1-1, with D unresolved. This CDR3 has 13 residues. V was trimmed by 4 bases and J by 0 bases, leaving 6 bases between them. The germline gives CDR1 SNHLY, CDR2 FYNNEI. The CDR3 DNA follows: TGTGCCAGCAGTGCGGAGGTGAACACTGAAGCTTTCTTT. This gives the protein CASSAEVNTEAFF.

The V gene is TRBV2, the J gene TRBJ2-1; D not resolved. The CDR3 extends over 11 amino acids. Trimming took 6 bases from V and 4 from J, leaving 4 bases between them. Germline-derived CDR1 and CDR2 are SNHLY and FYNNEI. CDR3 nucleotide sequence: TGTGCCAGCAGCCAGTACAATGAGCAGTTCTTC. Residues: CASSQYNEQFF.

J is TRBJ1-1 and V is TRBV5-6; D not certain. Trimming took 2 bases from V and 1 from J, leaving 12 bases between them. Looked up from germline, CDR1 is SGHDT and CDR2 is YYEEEE. The CDR3 loop spans 15 amino acids. As DNA, the CDR3 is TGTGCCAGCAGCTTATCCCAGGCCGGGAACACTGAAGCTTTCTTT. This translates into CASSLSQAGNTEAFF.

This clone occurred a few times. For the CDR3, the DNA is TGTGCCAGCAGCCTGACCGGGACAGGGGCCTACACCTTC. Protein product: CASSLTGTGAYTF. The chain couples TRBV7-9 to TRBJ1-2; 10 bases are a match to TRBD1. Germline V gene data show CDR1 as SEHNR and CDR2 as FQNEAQ (reference sequence). The CDR3 contains 13 residues. Trimming removed 5 bases from V and 10 bases from J; junction bases left unmatched: 7.

The rearrangement joins TRBV7-9 to TRBJ1-1, with 7 bases matching TRBD1. The CDR3 contains 14 residues. V dropped 4 bases and J dropped 0; count of bases not matched to a gene: 2. Germline V gives CDR1 SEHNR, CDR2 FQNEAQ (reference sequence). The CDR3 nucleotides are TGTGCCAGCAGCTCGACAGGGCTGAACACTGAAGCTTTCTTT. Protein sequence: CASSSTGLNTEAFF.

This clone was detected only a few times. The genes are TRBV5-4 and TRBJ2-5; TRBD2 is a possible D gene (6 bases). The CDR3 has 14 amino acids. The V gene lost 0 bases and the J gene lost 5 bases, with 11 bases spanning the gap. Germline lookup yields CDR1 SGHNT and CDR2 YYREEE (reference sequence). CDR3 DNA sequence: TGTGCCAGCAGCTTGGCCGGGACTGACGAGACCCAGTACTTC. Residues: CASSLAGTDETQYF.

V gene TRBV6-2 or TRBV6-3 combines with J gene TRBJ1-2, with D possibly TRBD1 on 6 matching bases. The V gene's germline CDR1 is MNHEY and CDR2 SVGEGT. The CDR3 has 15 residues. V gave up 4 bases and J gave up 4 bases, with 16 bases separating them. The CDR3: CASSSAGGRGYGYTF. As DNA, the CDR3 is TGTGCCAGCAGTTCTGCCGGGGGGCGCGGCTATGGCTACACCTTC.

As to this clone: The sample has other DNA sequences that encode this CDR3 too. CDR3 protein: CASSLTGNQPQHF. The DNA of the CDR3 is TGTGCCAGCAGCTTGACAGGCAATCAGCCCCAGCATTTT. The rearrangement links TRBV12-3 or TRBV12-4 to TRBJ1-5, with TRBD1 as a possible D gene (5 bases). The CDR3 is 13 amino acids. The germline V and J ends were trimmed by 6 bases and 2 bases, with 8 bases remaining between them.

The chain combines TRBV27 with TRBJ1-2, with D possibly TRBD1 on 5 matching bases. The germline gives CDR1 MNHEY, CDR2 SMNVEV (reference sequence). V was clipped by 3 bases and J by 4 bases, with 12 bases between them. The CDR3 covers 14 residues. The CDR3 sequence is CASSFGARGYGYTF. CDR3 nucleotides: TGTGCCAGCAGTTTTGGGGCACGAGGCTATGGCTACACCTTC.

The rearrangement joins TRBV30 to TRBJ1-1, with unresolved D. This CDR3 comprises 14 residues. V lost 3 bases and J lost 0, with 11 bases in between. Germline V gives CDR1 GTSNPN, CDR2 SVGIG (reference sequence). CDR3 bases: TGTGCCTGGAGGTTGGGCAGGCTGAACACTGAAGCTTTCTTT. It yields the protein CAWRLGRLNTEAFF.

The gene calls are TRBV18 and TRBJ2-5; a weak D match, TRBD1 (5 bases). Trimming removed 3 bases from V and 4 bases from J, with 9 bases in between. In germline, CDR1 is KGHSH, CDR2 LQKENI. This CDR3 contains 13 residues. The CDR3 spells CASSPRQTETQYF. Here the CDR3 DNA reads TGTGCCAGCTCACCCCGACAGACAGAGACCCAGTACTTC.

This sequence joins TRBV10-3 and TRBJ2-4; D is perhaps TRBD2 (6 bases). Trimming left V 6 bases short and J 3 bases short, with 12 bases between. Per the germline V gene, CDR1 is ENHRY and CDR2 is SYGVKD. The CDR3 extends over 14 amino acids. The CDR3 coding sequence is TGTGCCATCAGGGCGGACGGGAGCAAAAACATTCAGTACTTC. This sequence encodes CAIRADGSKNIQYF.

The chain couples TRBV20-1 to TRBJ1-1; D uncertain. Germline V gene lookup returns CDR1 DFQATT and CDR2 SNEGSKA (reference sequence). This CDR3 region has 11 residues. The DNA of the CDR3 is TGCAGGGCGGGTAGTCGAACTGAAGCTTTCTTT. Amino acid sequence: CRAGSRTEAFF.

The chain combines TRBV7-6 with TRBJ2-1; 13 nucleotides line up with TRBD2. CDR3 length: 20 residues. Trimming at V came to 1 base and at J to 7 bases, leaving 16 bases not matched to a gene. Germline V gene data show CDR1 as SGHVS and CDR2 as FNYEAQ. The CDR3 sequence is CASSLVVGTGGTSGINEQFF. The CDR3 DNA reads TGTGCCAGCAGCTTAGTGGTCGGGACAGGCGGGACTAGCGGGATTAATGAGCAGTTCTTC.

The chain's CDR3 is CASSESQNTIYF. In DNA form, the CDR3 reads TGTGCCAGCAGTGAATCCCAGAACACCATATATTTT. This chain uses TRBV25-1 with TRBJ1-3; no firm D call. Germline V gene lookup returns CDR1 MGHDK and CDR2 SYGVNS. The length of the CDR3 is 12 residues. V lost 1 base to trimming and J lost 7 bases, with 5 bases between them.

This chain uses TRBV10-2 with TRBJ2-7; weak D call: TRBD1 (5 bases). Trimming removed 8 bases at V and 1 base at J, with 12 bases between. CDR1 is WSHSY, CDR2 SAAADI, per germline. This CDR3 comprises 13 residues. CDR3 sequence (DNA): TGCGCCAGCGGGGTTCAGGGATCCTACGAGCAGTACTTC. It codes for CASGVQGSYEQYF.

V is TRBV7-6 and J is TRBJ2-3, with 7 bases aligning to TRBD2. V lost 5 bases and J lost 0; bases outside the gene matches: 8. The CDR3 extends over 16 amino acids. The V gene's germline CDR1 is SGHVS and CDR2 FNYEAQ. The CDR3 DNA reads as TGTGCCAGCAGCCCCTTGCTAGCGGCAAGCACAGATACGCAGTATTTT. As protein: CASSPLLAASTDTQYF.

The rearrangement links TRBV7-2 to TRBJ2-1, with 7 bases aligning to TRBD2. The V and J ends lost 2 bases and 4 bases, in that order; junction bases with no gene match: 2. This CDR3 contains 14 residues. In germline, CDR1 is SGHTA, CDR2 FQGNSA. In DNA form, the CDR3 reads TGTGCCAGCAGCTTAAGCGGGGTATACAATGAGCAGTTCTTC. It codes for CASSLSGVYNEQFF.

The chain uses TRBV7-8 and TRBJ2-1; 7 bases are a match to TRBD2. Germline values: CDR1 SGHVS, CDR2 FQNEAQ. The CDR3 has 15 amino acids. J was trimmed by 7 bases and V by 5 bases; bases with no gene match: 11. The CDR3 here is CASSTQTSPRNEQFF. The CDR3 nucleotides are TGTGCCAGCAGCACACAGACTAGCCCGAGGAATGAGCAGTTCTTC.

This clone was counted a few times. The rearrangement uses TRBV5-1 and TRBJ1-1; 7 nucleotides match TRBD1. The CDR3 totals 13 residues. Germline lookup yields CDR1 SGHRS and CDR2 YFSETQ. V was pared by 5 bases and J by 0 bases, with 1 base of the junction left unmatched. The CDR3 reads CASSTGVNTEAFF. In DNA form, the CDR3 reads TGCGCCAGCAGTACAGGGGTGAACACTGAAGCTTTCTTT.

The V and J genes are TRBV5-8 and TRBJ1-1, with 7 bases that match TRBD1. The CDR3 length is 14 residues. Germline lookup yields CDR1 SGHTS and CDR2 YDEGEE. Unmatched junction bases numbered 8, after V lost 5 bases and J lost 4 bases. The CDR3 loop is CASRQARGITEAFF. In nucleotides, the CDR3 is TGTGCCAGCAGGCAAGCCAGGGGGATCACTGAAGCTTTCTTT.

This clone was found once. The genes are TRBV7-6 and TRBJ1-1; 12 nucleotides agree with TRBD1. Germline V gene sequence: CDR1 SGHVS, CDR2 FNYEAQ. The trim removed 5 bases at V and 2 bases at J, leaving 9 bases unmatched. CDR3 size: 17 residues. CDR3: CASSRPGQGAINTEAFF. CDR3 DNA: TGTGCCAGCAGCCGGCCGGGACAGGGGGCAATAAACACTGAAGCTTTCTTT.

J is TRBJ1-1 and V is TRBV30; 10 bases align to TRBD1. The germline CDR1 and CDR2 sequences are GTSNPN and SVGIG (reference sequence). This CDR3 is 13 amino acids long. V lost 3 bases and J lost 4; bases outside the gene matches: 2. CDR3: CAWRGQGTTEAFF. The CDR3 DNA is TGTGCCTGGAGGGGACAGGGGACCACTGAAGCTTTCTTT.

This clone was seen a single time. V and J are TRBV18 and TRBJ2-3; D ambiguous. Looked up from germline, CDR1 is KGHSH and CDR2 is LQKENI. The CDR3 extends over 13 amino acids. V was trimmed by 0 bases and J by 2 bases, leaving 3 bases between them. CDR3: CASSPPVTDTQYF. The CDR3 region has the DNA TGTGCCAGCTCACCACCCGTCACAGATACGCAGTATTTT. Together with reference TRBV18 and TRBJ2-3, the CDR3 gives the full variable domain: NAGVMQNPRHLVRRRGQEARLRCSPMKGHSHVYWYRQLPEEGLKFMVYLQKENIIDESGMPKERFSAEFPKEGPSILRIQQVVRGDSAAYFCASSPPVTDTQYFGPGTRLTVL.

The V gene is TRBV18, the J gene TRBJ2-1; D possibly corresponds to TRBD2 (5 bases). The CDR3 length is 16 residues. With 0 bases removed from V and 8 bases from J, the gap between germline ends came to 17 bases. The germline V gene encodes CDR1 KGHSH and CDR2 LQKENI. CDR3 nucleotides: TGTGCCAGCTCACCACCGGCAAAGCGGACGTCCGATGAGCAGTTCTTC. Translating it yields CASSPPAKRTSDEQFF.